A selection of T cell receptor beta chains follows, all from one sample in a study of blood T cell repertoires in COVID-19. Method: immunoSEQ multiplex PCR; TCRdb's copy keeps in-frame clones and lacks some. The data show 350,000 to 500,000 clones, about 87% seen once. Sequencing was performed on peripheral blood. These receptors all stem from a man between 18 and 35 years old with COVID-19, enrolled during active disease. Each CDR3 is given with its conserved first and last residue. Fields, in order: D gene, J gene, clone size, V gene, CDR3 protein, CDR3 DNA. D genes are given only for firm matches. The size of a clone is reported for some rows only, either as once, few or many, or as a class for expanded clones.

TRBD2	TRBJ2-3	NA	TRBV3-1/TRBV3-2	CASSNNTGGNTQYF	TGTGCCAGCAGCAACAATACGGGGGGGAATACGCAGTATTTT
TRBD1	TRBJ2-7	NA	TRBV11-2	CASSPGGALYEQYF	TGTGCCAGCAGCCCAGGGGGCGCGTTATACGAGCAGTACTTC
NA	TRBJ1-1	NA	TRBV14	CASSLQGNTEAFF	TGTGCCAGCAGCCTACAGGGTAACACTGAAGCTTTCTTT
TRBD1	TRBJ2-7	NA	TRBV9	CASSVGQGETYEQYF	TGTGCCAGCAGCGTAGGGCAGGGGGAAACCTACGAGCAGTACTTC
TRBD1	TRBJ1-5	few	TRBV10-3	CAISETGGAGNQPQHF	TGTGCCATCAGTGAGACAGGGGGCGCGGGCAATCAGCCCCAGCATTTT
NA	TRBJ2-7	NA	TRBV10-3	CAISEQTYETYEQYF	TGTGCCATCAGTGAGCAAACATATGAAACCTACGAGCAGTACTTC
NA	TRBJ2-6	few	TRBV2	CASTGIQSRPGANVLTF	TGTGCCAGCACTGGCATACAGTCACGCCCGGGGGCCAACGTCCTGACTTTC
TRBD1	TRBJ2-5	once	TRBV5-5	CASNQGGQGALVTQYF	TGTGCCAGCAACCAGGGGGGACAGGGCGCATTAGTGACCCAGTACTTC
NA	TRBJ2-1	NA	TRBV7-2	CASSPELVREQFF	TGTGCCAGCAGCCCCGAGTTAGTACGAGAGCAGTTCTTC
TRBD1	TRBJ2-7	NA	TRBV28	CASSTPGQVTYEQYF	TGTGCCAGCAGTACTCCGGGACAGGTTACCTACGAGCAGTACTTC